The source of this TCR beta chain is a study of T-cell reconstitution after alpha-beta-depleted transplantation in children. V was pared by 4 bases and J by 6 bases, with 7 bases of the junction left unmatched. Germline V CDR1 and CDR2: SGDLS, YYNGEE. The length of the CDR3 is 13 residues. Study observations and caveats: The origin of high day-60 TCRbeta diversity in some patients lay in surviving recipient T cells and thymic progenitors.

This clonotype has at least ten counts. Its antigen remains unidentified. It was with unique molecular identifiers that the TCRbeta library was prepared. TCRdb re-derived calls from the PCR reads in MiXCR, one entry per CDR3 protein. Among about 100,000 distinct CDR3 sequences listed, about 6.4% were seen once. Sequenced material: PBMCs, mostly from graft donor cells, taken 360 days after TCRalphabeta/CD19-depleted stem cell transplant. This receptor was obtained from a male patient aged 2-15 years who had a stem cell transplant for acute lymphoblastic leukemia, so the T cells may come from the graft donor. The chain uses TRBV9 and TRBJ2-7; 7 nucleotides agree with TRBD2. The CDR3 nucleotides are TGTGCCAGCAGCCCTGGGACTACGGGCGAGCAGTACTTC. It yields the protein CASSPGTTGEQYF.